Listed below are T cell receptor beta chains from one sample, sequenced in a study of T cell responses to AZD1222 COVID-19 vaccine. Clones were sequenced by immunoSEQ multiplex PCR, and TCRdb holds only the in-frame ones, with some missing. The table lists roughly 140,000 clones, about nine tenths of them singletons. The specimen comprised peripheral blood, sampled on day 0 of AZD1222 vaccination. The receptors originated from an adult in good health. The CDR3 runs from the conserved cysteine through the conserved F or W. Each record gives: CDR3 protein, CDR3 DNA, D gene, clone size, J gene, V gene. D genes are given only for firm matches. Part of the rows lack a size; the others show once, few, many or a class for expanded clones.

cdr3_aa: CAISEGLGGTDTQYF; cdr3_nt: TGTGCCATCAGTGAGGGGTTAGGAGGCACAGATACGCAGTATTTT; d_call: NA; clone_size: NA; j_call: TRBJ2-3; v_call: TRBV10-3
cdr3_aa: CASSLEAPGVGTEAFF; cdr3_nt: TGCGCCAGCAGCTTGGAGGCGCCTGGGGTCGGCACTGAAGCTTTCTTT; d_call: NA; clone_size: NA; j_call: TRBJ1-1; v_call: TRBV5-1
cdr3_aa: CASSLAGTDTQYF; cdr3_nt: TGTGCCAGCAGTTTAGCGGGCACAGATACGCAGTATTTT; d_call: NA; clone_size: NA; j_call: TRBJ2-3; v_call: TRBV6-6
cdr3_aa: CASTRTSGGLHEQYF; cdr3_nt: TGTGCCAGCACGCGGACTAGCGGGGGTCTCCACGAGCAGTACTTC; d_call: TRBD2; clone_size: NA; j_call: TRBJ2-7; v_call: TRBV27
cdr3_aa: CASSSGTSGWNTQYF; cdr3_nt: TGTGCCAGCAGCTCCGGGACTAGCGGCTGGAATACGCAGTATTTT; d_call: TRBD2; clone_size: NA; j_call: TRBJ2-3; v_call: TRBV7-9
cdr3_aa: CASSVGENTEAFF; cdr3_nt: TGTGCCAGCAGTGTTGGGGAGAACACTGAAGCTTTCTTT; d_call: NA; clone_size: NA; j_call: TRBJ1-1; v_call: TRBV6-4
cdr3_aa: CASSGQGMAYEQYF; cdr3_nt: TGCGCCAGCAGCGGACAGGGGATGGCCTACGAGCAGTACTTC; d_call: TRBD1; clone_size: NA; j_call: TRBJ2-7; v_call: TRBV5-1
cdr3_aa: CAWSRGGAGYREKLFF; cdr3_nt: TGTGCCTGGAGCCGGGGCGGGGCGGGATACCGTGAAAAACTGTTTTTT; d_call: NA; clone_size: NA; j_call: TRBJ1-4; v_call: TRBV30
cdr3_aa: CASLPGAVGTGELFF; cdr3_nt: TGTGCCAGCTTACCGGGAGCGGTTGGTACCGGGGAGCTGTTTTTT; d_call: NA; clone_size: NA; j_call: TRBJ2-2; v_call: TRBV7-2
cdr3_aa: CASSPGTGDNYGYTF; cdr3_nt: TGCGCCAGCAGCCCCGGGACAGGGGATAACTATGGCTACACCTTC; d_call: TRBD1; clone_size: NA; j_call: TRBJ1-2; v_call: TRBV5-1
cdr3_aa: CASSDKRGDNSPLHF; cdr3_nt: TGTGCCAGCAGTGACAAGAGGGGGGATAATTCACCCCTCCACTTT; d_call: NA; clone_size: few; j_call: TRBJ1-6; v_call: TRBV6-4
cdr3_aa: CASGLAGGPLGDF; cdr3_nt: TGTGCCAGCGGGCTAGCGGGAGGGCCTCTAGGGGACTTC; d_call: TRBD2; clone_size: NA; j_call: TRBJ2-4; v_call: TRBV7-2
cdr3_aa: CASSYPGTGGYTF; cdr3_nt: TGTGCCAGCAGTTACCCTGGGACCGGTGGCTACACCTTC; d_call: NA; clone_size: once; j_call: TRBJ1-2; v_call: TRBV6-2/TRBV6-3
cdr3_aa: CASSQTGAKSRSTDTQYF; cdr3_nt: TGTGCCAGCAGCCAAACGGGGGCCAAGTCCCGAAGCACAGATACGCAGTATTTT; d_call: NA; clone_size: NA; j_call: TRBJ2-3; v_call: TRBV7-6
cdr3_aa: CASSLAVRDRLTSNEQFF; cdr3_nt: TGCGCCAGCAGCCTAGCAGTCCGGGACCGTTTGACCAGCAATGAGCAGTTCTTC; d_call: NA; clone_size: few; j_call: TRBJ2-1; v_call: TRBV5-1
cdr3_aa: CASSLDYGTGGEKLFF; cdr3_nt: TGTGCCAGCAGCTTGGACTACGGGACAGGGGGTGAAAAACTGTTTTTT; d_call: TRBD1; clone_size: NA; j_call: TRBJ1-4; v_call: TRBV5-6
cdr3_aa: CASSEYSGAWWGYTF; cdr3_nt: TGTGCCAGCAGTGAATATAGCGGGGCTTGGTGGGGCTACACCTTC; d_call: NA; clone_size: NA; j_call: TRBJ1-2; v_call: TRBV25-1
cdr3_aa: CASSDWDSNQPQHF; cdr3_nt: TGTGCCAGCAGTGACTGGGATAGCAATCAGCCCCAGCATTTT; d_call: NA; clone_size: NA; j_call: TRBJ1-5; v_call: TRBV2
cdr3_aa: CASSKARDRIRYTF; cdr3_nt: TGTGCCAGCAGCAAAGCGCGAGACAGGATTCGCTACACCTTC; d_call: NA; clone_size: NA; j_call: TRBJ1-2; v_call: TRBV21-1
cdr3_aa: CASSLGGGRTEAFF; cdr3_nt: TGTGCCAGCAGCTTGGGAGGGGGTCGGACTGAAGCTTTCTTT; d_call: NA; clone_size: NA; j_call: TRBJ1-1; v_call: TRBV5-6
cdr3_aa: CASSPRTDEQYF; cdr3_nt: TGTGCCAGCTCACCCCGGACAGACGAGCAGTACTTC; d_call: NA; clone_size: NA; j_call: TRBJ2-7; v_call: TRBV18
cdr3_aa: CASSRSQTANEKLFF; cdr3_nt: TGTGCCAGTAGTAGGTCCCAAACGGCTAATGAAAAACTGTTTTTT; d_call: NA; clone_size: NA; j_call: TRBJ1-4; v_call: TRBV19
cdr3_aa: CASSFSTVREQYF; cdr3_nt: TGTGCCAGCAGTTTTTCTACAGTCCGAGAGCAGTACTTC; d_call: NA; clone_size: NA; j_call: TRBJ2-7; v_call: TRBV27
cdr3_aa: CASSYGAGSGNTIYF; cdr3_nt: TGTGCCAGCAGTTACGGAGCCGGCTCTGGAAACACCATATATTTT; d_call: NA; clone_size: once; j_call: TRBJ1-3; v_call: TRBV6-6
cdr3_aa: CASSPQGNTGELFF; cdr3_nt: TGCGCCAGCTCCCCGCAGGGTAACACCGGGGAGCTGTTTTTT; d_call: NA; clone_size: few; j_call: TRBJ2-2; v_call: TRBV5-1
cdr3_aa: CASSLDAGDWGVVDNQPQHF; cdr3_nt: TGTGCCAGCAGCTTAGACGCGGGGGATTGGGGGGTTGTGGACAATCAGCCCCAGCATTTT; d_call: NA; clone_size: once; j_call: TRBJ1-5; v_call: TRBV11-3
cdr3_aa: CASSPSGHNNEQFF; cdr3_nt: TGTGCCAGCAGCCCTTCGGGCCACAACAATGAGCAGTTCTTC; d_call: NA; clone_size: NA; j_call: TRBJ2-1; v_call: TRBV7-3
cdr3_aa: CASSWRTGGGPGAYEQYF; cdr3_nt: TGTGCCAGCAGCTGGCGGACAGGGGGTGGGCCTGGGGCCTACGAGCAGTACTTC; d_call: TRBD1; clone_size: NA; j_call: TRBJ2-7; v_call: TRBV11-2
cdr3_aa: CASSLGRGSTDTQYF; cdr3_nt: TGTGCCAGCAGCTTAGGTCGGGGGTCCACAGATACGCAGTATTTT; d_call: NA; clone_size: NA; j_call: TRBJ2-3; v_call: TRBV11-3
cdr3_aa: CASSLGPIAGGKSEKLFF; cdr3_nt: TGTGCCAGCAGCTTAGGCCCCATCGCCGGGGGGAAAAGTGAAAAACTGTTTTTT; d_call: NA; clone_size: NA; j_call: TRBJ1-4; v_call: TRBV7-2
cdr3_aa: CASSPPGQGNSPLHF; cdr3_nt: TGTGCCAGCAGTCCGCCGGGACAGGGTAATTCACCCCTCCACTTT; d_call: TRBD1; clone_size: NA; j_call: TRBJ1-6; v_call: TRBV27
cdr3_aa: CASSPLAPRNIQYF; cdr3_nt: TGTGCCAGCTCACCTTTGGCGCCCCGAAACATTCAGTACTTC; d_call: NA; clone_size: NA; j_call: TRBJ2-4; v_call: TRBV18
cdr3_aa: CASRPGTGNTEAFF; cdr3_nt: TGTGCCAGCAGACCCGGGACAGGGAACACTGAAGCTTTCTTT; d_call: TRBD1; clone_size: once; j_call: TRBJ1-1; v_call: TRBV28
cdr3_aa: CASSHLQGSGANVLTF; cdr3_nt: TGTGCCAGCAGCCACCTACAGGGGTCTGGGGCCAACGTCCTGACTTTC; d_call: TRBD1; clone_size: NA; j_call: TRBJ2-6; v_call: TRBV3-1/TRBV3-2
cdr3_aa: CASSIGNLAGNTIYF; cdr3_nt: TGTGCCAGTAGTATAGGCAACCTCGCTGGAAACACCATATATTTT; d_call: NA; clone_size: NA; j_call: TRBJ1-3; v_call: TRBV19
cdr3_aa: CASRSGGMGYEQYF; cdr3_nt: TGTGCCAGCAGGTCCGGTGGAATGGGGTACGAGCAGTACTTC; d_call: NA; clone_size: NA; j_call: TRBJ2-7; v_call: TRBV13
cdr3_aa: CSVETSGAGDTQYF; cdr3_nt: TGCAGCGTTGAGACATCGGGAGCGGGGGATACGCAGTATTTT; d_call: TRBD2; clone_size: NA; j_call: TRBJ2-3; v_call: TRBV29-1
cdr3_aa: CASSMGGGYSNQPQHF; cdr3_nt: TGTGCCAGTAGTATGGGAGGGGGTTATAGCAATCAGCCCCAGCATTTT; d_call: NA; clone_size: NA; j_call: TRBJ1-5; v_call: TRBV19
cdr3_aa: CASRQGNQPQHF; cdr3_nt: TGTGCCAGTAGACAGGGCAATCAGCCCCAGCATTTT; d_call: NA; clone_size: NA; j_call: TRBJ1-5; v_call: TRBV19
cdr3_aa: CASSKIVAGGNNQPQHF; cdr3_nt: TGTGCCAGTAGTAAGATAGTGGCTGGGGGGAACAATCAGCCCCAGCATTTT; d_call: NA; clone_size: NA; j_call: TRBJ1-5; v_call: TRBV19
cdr3_aa: CASSQDWRELNLREQYF; cdr3_nt: TGTGCCAGCAGCCAAGATTGGCGGGAGCTCAACCTACGCGAGCAGTACTTC; d_call: TRBD2; clone_size: NA; j_call: TRBJ2-7; v_call: TRBV4-2
cdr3_aa: CASSYSRGEYNEQFF; cdr3_nt: TGTGCCAGCAGTTACTCGCGGGGGGAATACAATGAGCAGTTCTTC; d_call: TRBD2; clone_size: NA; j_call: TRBJ2-1; v_call: TRBV6-5
cdr3_aa: CASSSGTVQETQYF; cdr3_nt: TGTGCCAGCAGCTCCGGGACAGTCCAAGAGACCCAGTACTTC; d_call: TRBD1; clone_size: NA; j_call: TRBJ2-5; v_call: TRBV9
cdr3_aa: CASSPKTGPTDTQYF; cdr3_nt: TGTGCCAGCAGCCCTAAGACAGGGCCCACAGATACGCAGTATTTT; d_call: TRBD1; clone_size: NA; j_call: TRBJ2-3; v_call: TRBV7-3
cdr3_aa: CASSLTGTNYGYTF; cdr3_nt: TGTGCCAGCAGCTTGACAGGGACTAACTATGGCTACACCTTC; d_call: TRBD1; clone_size: NA; j_call: TRBJ1-2; v_call: TRBV11-2
cdr3_aa: CASSRGGAGWTEAFF; cdr3_nt: TGTGCCAGCAGCAGAGGGGGCGCAGGCTGGACTGAAGCTTTCTTT; d_call: TRBD1; clone_size: NA; j_call: TRBJ1-1; v_call: TRBV27
cdr3_aa: CASAFGTGIGNEQFF; cdr3_nt: TGTGCCAGCGCCTTTGGGACAGGGATAGGAAATGAGCAGTTCTTC; d_call: TRBD1; clone_size: NA; j_call: TRBJ2-1; v_call: TRBV27
cdr3_aa: CASSLPGSGNTIYF; cdr3_nt: TGCGCCAGCAGCTTGCCCGGCTCTGGAAACACCATATATTTT; d_call: NA; clone_size: NA; j_call: TRBJ1-3; v_call: TRBV5-1
cdr3_aa: CASSQSVGGNTIYF; cdr3_nt: TGCGCCAGCAGCCAAAGCGTTGGAGGGAACACCATATATTTT; d_call: NA; clone_size: NA; j_call: TRBJ1-3; v_call: TRBV4-3
cdr3_aa: CASSSDSYGYTF; cdr3_nt: TGTGCCAGCAGCTCGGACAGTTATGGCTACACCTTC; d_call: NA; clone_size: few; j_call: TRBJ1-2; v_call: TRBV7-9
cdr3_aa: CASSPTTGLGNYGYTF; cdr3_nt: TGTGCCAGCTCACCAACTACAGGGTTAGGGAACTATGGCTACACCTTC; d_call: NA; clone_size: NA; j_call: TRBJ1-2; v_call: TRBV18
cdr3_aa: CAWSVTNTEAFF; cdr3_nt: TGTGCCTGGAGTGTAACGAACACTGAAGCTTTCTTT; d_call: NA; clone_size: NA; j_call: TRBJ1-1; v_call: TRBV30